Listed here are 13 T cell receptor beta chains from one sample, sequenced in a study of regulatory dendritic cells for organ transplantation (dated by TCRdb to 2016 to 2017). Sorted T cell subsets were CFSE-labeled and co-cultured for five to six days with allogeneic regulatory or mature dendritic cells at a 1:10 DC:T ratio. Their antigens are not known. The library was produced with the immunoSEQ multiplex PCR assay. The clones in this table, taken by TCRdb from immuneACCESS, are in-frame only. Not every clone is retained; where verified, under half of the shortfall comes from an unresolved V gene, and the cause of the rest is unknown. For this sample there are fewer than 25,000 clones; 70% to 90% appear just once. The top ten clones comprise 0.65% to 0.8% of the sample. Sample: naive CD4+ T cells from blood cultured with regulatory dendritic cells. The sample's cell subset or site, from its label and the paper: CD45RA+ naive T cells. The receptors originated from a human donor in good health.

This chain links TRBV19 with TRBJ1-5; D gene uncertain. The CDR3 is 14 amino acids. Germline loops: CDR1 LNHDA, CDR2 SQIVND (reference sequence). V lost 3 bases and J 7 bases, leaving 13 bases between the germline ends. The CDR3 spells CASSIAEVAQPQHF. The CDR3 DNA sequence: TGTGCCAGTAGTATTGCGGAGGTGGCCCAGCCCCAGCATTTT.

V and J are TRBV13 and TRBJ2-6; 7 bases agree with TRBD2. The CDR3 contains 17 residues. Germline CDR1 is PRHDT and CDR2 is FYEKMQ (reference sequence). Unmatched junction bases numbered 8, after V lost 5 bases and J lost 1 base. This CDR3 reads CASSRGGLSSGANVLTF. In DNA form, the CDR3 reads TGTGCCAGCAGCCGCGGGGGTCTTTCTTCTGGGGCCAACGTCCTGACTTTC.

This chain joins TRBV27 and TRBJ2-7, with no clear D. The CDR3 is 15 residues long. V shed 8 bases and J shed 1 base, with 18 bases lying between them. Germline V gene data show CDR1 as MNHEY and CDR2 as SMNVEV (reference sequence). CDR3 in amino acids: CASAFSRGGSYEQYF. CDR3 in DNA: TGTGCCAGCGCGTTTTCGAGAGGTGGGTCCTACGAGCAGTACTTC.

CDR3 protein: CASSEGDTYYGYTF. Written as DNA, the CDR3 is TGTGCCAGCAGTGAAGGTGACACCTATTATGGCTACACCTTC. The chain carries TRBV2 and TRBJ1-2; D is uncertain. Between the trimmed V and J ends, which lost 1 base and 5 bases, there was a span of 11 bases. Per the germline V gene, CDR1 is SNHLY and CDR2 is FYNNEI. This CDR3 has 14 amino acids. Full variable domain (rest looked up from reference TRBV2 and TRBJ1-2): EPEVTQTPSHQVTQMGQEVILRCVPISNHLYFYWYRQILGQKVEFLVSFYNNEISEKSEIFDDQFSVERPDGSNFTLKIRSTKLEDSAMYFCASSEGDTYYGYTFGSGTRLTVV.

The chain recombines TRBV28 with TRBJ2-7; D gene uncertain. This CDR3 comprises 14 residues. Deletions cut 4 bases from V and 2 bases from J, with 12 bases between. CDR1 and CDR2 (germline): MDHEN, SYDVKM. CDR3 in DNA: TGTGCCAGCAGTTCTACGGTCCGCCCCTACGAGCAGTACTTC. Protein: CASSSTVRPYEQYF.

This clone was counted only a few times. The chain joins TRBV7-2 to TRBJ2-5, with D hard to call. Between the trimmed V and J ends, which lost 5 bases and 4 bases, there was a span of 5 bases. Germline CDR1 SGHTA, CDR2 FQGNSA. The CDR3 consists of 11 residues. CDR3 bases: TGTGCCAGCAGCCCCCGAGAGACCCAGTACTTC. Encoded protein: CASSPRETQYF.

The genes are TRBV11-3 and TRBJ2-1; 9 bases map to TRBD2. This CDR3 has 15 residues. Losses at the gene ends were 2 bases for V and 6 bases for J; bases not matched to a gene: 5. Germline assignment: CDR1 SGHNT and CDR2 YENEEA. This CDR3 reads CASSLQAGGPNEQFF. Here the CDR3 DNA reads TGTGCCAGCAGCTTACAAGCGGGAGGTCCCAATGAGCAGTTCTTC.

The V gene is TRBV4-2, the J gene TRBJ1-1; D is unclear. Germline V gene lookup returns CDR1 LGHNA and CDR2 YNFKEQ. This CDR3 is built from 15 residues. Trimming pared 0 bases from V and 0 bases from J, leaving 8 bases between. CDR3 nucleotide sequence: TGTGCCAGCAGCCAAGACATGGGTTTGAACACTGAAGCTTTCTTT. It yields the protein CASSQDMGLNTEAFF.

This chain links TRBV30 with TRBJ1-4, with 8 nucleotides matching TRBD1. CDR3 length equals 14 residues. CDR1 is GTSNPN, CDR2 SVGIG, per germline (reference sequence). J gave up 7 bases and V 0 bases, and 4 bases lay outside the gene matches. CDR3 sequence: CAWSVPGGVEKLFF. The CDR3 DNA reads TGTGCCTGGAGTGTACCAGGGGGCGTTGAAAAACTGTTTTTT.

The chain joins TRBV7-9 to TRBJ2-5, with a possible D match to TRBD2 (5 bases). The CDR3 has 16 amino acids. Looked up from germline, CDR1 is SEHNR and CDR2 is FQNEAQ (reference sequence). V lost 6 bases and J 5 bases, leaving 22 bases between the germline ends. CDR3 DNA: TGTGCCAGCAGTTCTTATATCGGAGGAGGTGAGGAGACCCAGTACTTC. It is translated as CASSSYIGGGEETQYF.

The V and J genes are TRBV18 and TRBJ1-2; TRBD1 agrees at 9 bases. The CDR3 is 13 amino acids. Trimming at V came to 5 bases and at J to 7 bases, leaving 5 bases not matched to a gene. Per germline, CDR1 KGHSH and CDR2 LQKENI. In DNA form, the CDR3 reads TGTGCCAGCTCATCTACAGGGGGCCTTGGCTACACCTTC. Translating gives CASSSTGGLGYTF.

The chain is built from TRBV7-6 and TRBJ2-7, with a weak D call TRBD1 (6 bases). Germline CDR1 is SGHVS and CDR2 is FNYEAQ. This CDR3 region has 14 residues. Trimming removed 4 bases at V and 6 bases at J, with 16 bases between. The DNA of the CDR3 is TGTGCCAGCAGCTCGACAGGCCGGGTGGTCGAGCAGTACTTC. Translated, it gives CASSSTGRVVEQYF.

This clone occurred a few times. The CDR3 bases are TGCAGTGCTGGACGACAGGGGGACACCTTC. Translated: CSAGRQGDTF. The chain joins TRBV20-1 to TRBJ1-2, with 9 bases identical to TRBD1. J was trimmed by 12 bases and V by 5 bases; bases with no gene match: 4. The CDR3 loop spans 10 amino acids. Per the germline V gene, CDR1 is DFQATT and CDR2 is SNEGSKA (reference sequence).